Shown below are 27 T cell receptor beta chains from a single sample sequenced in a study of PD-1 blockade in classical Hodgkin lymphoma. No patient escaped relapse after autologous stem cell transplantation, and brentuximab vedotin exposure varied. TCRdb keeps only in-frame clones here, not all; method: immunoSEQ multiplex PCR. The repertoire has about 97,000 clones, approximately 83% of them found once; the top ten carry 9% to 15%. The input for sequencing was peripheral blood mononuclear cells (PBMCs), taken at baseline. These receptors all stem from a human donor with classical Hodgkin lymphoma.

The gene calls are TRBV6-5 and TRBJ2-7; 7 bases are a match to TRBD1. The germline gives CDR1 MNHEY, CDR2 SVGAGI. The CDR3 extends over 12 amino acids. The V segment lost 4 bases and the J segment 7 bases; nucleotides outside the gene matches: 4. This chain's CDR3 is CASSFTTGEQYF. The CDR3 DNA reads as TGTGCCAGCAGTTTCACGACAGGGGAGCAGTACTTC.

This clone was detected only a few times. This chain joins TRBV5-4 and TRBJ2-7, with D possibly matching TRBD1 (5 bases). The CDR3 sequence is 13 residues long. V shed 1 base and J shed 5 bases, with 10 bases lying between them. Germline V gene sequence: CDR1 SGHNT, CDR2 YYREEE (reference sequence). CDR3 region: CASSLWAGNEQYF. The CDR3 bases are TGTGCCAGCAGCTTGTGGGCAGGGAACGAGCAGTACTTC. The variable domain in full, completed from reference TRBV5-4 and TRBJ2-7, reads ETGVTQSPTHLIKTRGQQVTLRCSSQSGHNTVSWYQQALGQGPQFIFQYYREEENGRGNFPPRFSGLQFPNYSSELNVNALELDDSALYLCASSLWAGNEQYFGPGTRLTVT.

The V gene is TRBV7-2, the J gene TRBJ2-2; 9 bases are shared with TRBD1. The CDR3 length is 15 residues. Per the germline V gene, CDR1 is SGHTA and CDR2 is FQGNSA. V was pared by 5 bases and J by 7 bases, with 8 bases of the junction left unmatched. The CDR3 is CASSPTQGAGGELFF. CDR3 in DNA: TGTGCCAGCAGCCCTACACAGGGGGCGGGCGGGGAGCTGTTTTTT.

The chain links TRBV5-6 to TRBJ2-3; D perhaps matches TRBD2 (5 bases). The V gene's germline CDR1 is SGHDT and CDR2 YYEEEE. This CDR3 is built from 15 residues. Between the trimmed V and J ends, which lost 1 base and 2 bases, there was a span of 11 bases. The CDR3 loop reads CASSLWSGLTDTQYF. CDR3 coding DNA: TGTGCCAGCAGCTTGTGGAGCGGACTCACAGATACGCAGTATTTT.

The chain links TRBV7-6 to TRBJ2-1; the D is unclear. Germline V gene sequence: CDR1 SGHVS, CDR2 FNYEAQ. The CDR3 is made up of 16 amino acids. Between the trimmed V and J ends, which lost 2 bases and 6 bases, there was a span of 17 bases. CDR3 loop: CASSLSFGDYGNEQFF. The CDR3 DNA is TGTGCCAGCAGCTTATCCTTTGGGGATTATGGCAATGAGCAGTTCTTC.

In DNA form, the CDR3 reads TGTGCCAGCAGCTTAAAGGAGGGAAACACCATATATTTT. This translates into CASSLKEGNTIYF. This chain joins TRBV7-9 and TRBJ1-3; D remains unclear. With 2 bases removed from V and 4 bases from J, the gap between germline ends came to 6 bases. Germline V gene lookup returns CDR1 SEHNR and CDR2 FQNEAQ (reference sequence). This CDR3 is built from 13 residues.

The chain uses TRBV5-1 and TRBJ2-2; 11 bases line up with TRBD1. Germline-derived CDR1 and CDR2 are SGHRS and YFSETQ. J gave up 6 bases and V 3 bases, and 4 bases lay outside the gene matches. CDR3 length: 15 residues. CDR3 sequence reads: CASSWLGQGAGELFF. The CDR3 bases are TGCGCCAGCAGCTGGCTGGGACAGGGGGCCGGGGAGCTGTTTTTT.

The chain joins TRBV5-1 to TRBJ2-2; 13 bases align to TRBD2. The CDR3 runs 16 residues. The junction had 2 bases not matched to a gene; V was cut back by 4 bases and J by 2 bases. Germline CDR1 reads SGHRS; CDR2 reads YFSETQ. The DNA for the CDR3 is TGCGCCAGCAGCCGACTAGCGGGAGGCAACACCGGGGAGCTGTTTTTT. The encoded protein is CASSRLAGGNTGELFF.

V is TRBV11-2 and J is TRBJ2-7; TRBD2 aligns across 9 bases. CDR3 length equals 14 residues. The J segment lost 4 bases and the V segment lost 5 bases, leaving 6 bases of the junction unmatched. Per the germline V gene, CDR1 is SGHAT and CDR2 is FQNNGV. CDR3 nucleotides: TGTGCCAGCAGCCCCGGGACTAGCCCATACGAGCAGTACTTC. Amino acid sequence: CASSPGTSPYEQYF.

The J gene is TRBJ2-6, the V gene TRBV11-3; no definite D call. Per germline, CDR1 SGHNT and CDR2 YENEEA. Trimming stripped 3 bases from V and 3 bases from J, with 3 bases between. There are 13 residues in the CDR3. CDR3 residues: CASSLSGANVLTF. The CDR3 coding sequence is TGTGCCAGCAGCTTGAGTGGGGCCAACGTCCTGACTTTC.

The CDR3: CASSLGNSNMNTEAFF. CDR3 bases: TGCGCCAGCAGCCTAGGGAACAGTAACATGAACACTGAAGCTTTCTTT. The chain recombines TRBV5-1 with TRBJ1-1; D gene ambiguous. Deletions cut 4 bases from V and 0 bases from J, with 16 bases between. The germline gives CDR1 SGHRS, CDR2 YFSETQ. This CDR3 is built from 16 residues.

The chain couples TRBV18 to TRBJ2-5; no clear D. CDR3 length equals 14 residues. Trimming stripped 4 bases from V and 0 bases from J, with 9 bases between. Germline V gene data show CDR1 as KGHSH and CDR2 as LQKENI. The CDR3 DNA reads TGTGCCAGCTCACTACTACAGTACCAAGAGACCCAGTACTTC. Encoded protein: CASSLLQYQETQYF.

For this clone: This CDR3 is also generated by other DNA sequences in the sample. V and J are TRBV9 and TRBJ2-1, with 9 bases identical to TRBD2. In germline, CDR1 is SGDLS, CDR2 YYNGEE. The CDR3 is made up of 15 amino acids. V gave up 2 bases and J gave up 1 base; unmatched junction bases: 1. CDR3 DNA: TGTGCCAGCAGCGTCACTAGCGGGTCCTACAATGAGCAGTTCTTC. Protein product: CASSVTSGSYNEQFF.

This clone was detected only once. This sequence joins TRBV5-4 and TRBJ2-6; D is possibly TRBD1 (6 bases). V was pared by 5 bases and J by 4 bases, with 13 bases between. CDR1 SGHNT and CDR2 YYREEE come from the germline V gene (reference sequence). CDR3 length: 15 residues. Here the CDR3 reads CASRSQGLGANVLTF. The CDR3 nucleotides are TGTGCCAGCAGATCACAGGGTTTAGGGGCCAACGTCCTGACTTTC.

The rearrangement links TRBV9 to TRBJ2-3; D unclear. Germline-derived CDR1 and CDR2 are SGDLS and YYNGEE. The CDR3 runs 14 residues. V lost 6 bases and J 2 bases, leaving 13 bases between the germline ends. CDR3: CASIARSYTDTQYF. Written as DNA, the CDR3 is TGTGCCAGCATCGCCAGATCCTACACAGATACGCAGTATTTT.

J is TRBJ2-3 and V is TRBV10-3; the D gene is possibly TRBD2 (5 bases). The germline CDR1 and CDR2 sequences are ENHRY and SYGVKD. Trimming shortened V by 0 bases and J by 0 bases, and 13 bases separated the two germline ends. The CDR3 totals 17 residues. The CDR3 DNA reads as TGTGCCATCAGTGAGTCGTCGAAGCGGAGAAGCACAGATACGCAGTATTTT. Its protein is CAISESSKRRSTDTQYF.

The J gene is TRBJ1-4, the V gene TRBV27, with D perhaps TRBD1 (5 bases). CDR3 length equals 16 residues. Trimming cost V 0 bases and J 6 bases, with 14 bases left between them. The germline V gene encodes CDR1 MNHEY and CDR2 SMNVEV (reference sequence). In DNA form, the CDR3 reads TGTGCCAGCAGTTTATCGCTCGCGGGGCGGCATGAAAAACTGTTTTTT. Its translation is CASSLSLAGRHEKLFF. Full variable domain (missing parts from reference TRBV27 and TRBJ1-4): EAQVTQNPRYLITVTGKKLTVTCSQNMNHEYMSWYRQDPGLGLRQIYYSMNVEVTDKGDVPEGYKVSRKEKRNFPLILESPSPNQTSLYFCASSLSLAGRHEKLFFGSGTQLSVL.

The CDR3: CASRKPGTGDYTF. The CDR3 DNA is TGTGCCAGCAGGAAACCCGGGACAGGGGACTACACCTTC. This chain links TRBV6-1 with TRBJ1-2, with 10 positions matching TRBD1. The germline CDR1 and CDR2 sequences are MNHNS and SASEGT. This CDR3 spans 13 amino acids. The V gene end was trimmed by 6 bases and the J gene end by 10 bases; junction bases not matched to a gene: 8.

In DNA form, the CDR3 reads TGCGCCAGCAGTGACAGGGTGGCGAACACCGGGGAGCTGTTTTTT. As protein: CASSDRVANTGELFF. The rearrangement joins TRBV5-1 to TRBJ2-2; 7 bases are shared with TRBD1. The V and J ends lost 5 bases and 0 bases, in that order; junction bases with no gene match: 4. The CDR3 contains 15 residues. The V gene's germline CDR1 is SGHRS and CDR2 YFSETQ. The full variable domain, completed using reference TRBV5-1 and TRBJ2-2, is KAGVTQTPRYLIKTRGQQVTLSCSPISGHRSVSWYQQTPGQGLQFLFEYFSETQRNKGNFPGRFSGRQFSNSRSEMNVSTLELGDSALYLCASSDRVANTGELFFGEGSRLTVL.

V gene TRBV6-4 combines with J gene TRBJ2-3, with D uncertain. Trimming pared 5 bases from V and 0 bases from J, leaving 12 bases between. This CDR3 region has 15 residues. The germline V gene has CDR1 MRHNA and CDR2 SNTAGT. CDR3 residues: CASSLERTSTDTQYF. CDR3 coding DNA: TGTGCCAGCAGTCTGGAACGAACTAGCACAGATACGCAGTATTTT.

The rearrangement joins TRBV5-1 to TRBJ2-7, with 7 bases that match TRBD1. The germline V gene has CDR1 SGHRS and CDR2 YFSETQ. The ends lost 3 bases at V and 2 bases at J; junction bases unmatched: 5. The length of the CDR3 is 14 residues. The CDR3 region has the DNA TGCGCCAGCAGCTACTCCGGGACAGCCTACGAGCAGTACTTC. Translation gives CASSYSGTAYEQYF.

The chain recombines TRBV18 with TRBJ2-1; 8 positions agree with TRBD2. CDR3 length: 12 amino acids. With V trimmed by 4 bases and J by 10 bases, 3 bases remained unmatched. CDR1 is KGHSH, CDR2 LQKENI, per germline. CDR3 sequence reads: CASSHTSGEQFF. In nucleotides, the CDR3 is TGTGCCAGCTCACACACTAGCGGCGAGCAGTTCTTC.

This chain joins TRBV6-6 and TRBJ2-3; either TRBD1 or TRBD2 may supply D (5 bases each). Germline V CDR1 and CDR2: MNHNY, SVGAGI (reference sequence). This CDR3 contains 13 residues. V gave up 5 bases and J gave up 5 bases, with 11 bases separating them. CDR3 sequence: CASSRDQGDTQYF. In DNA, the CDR3 is TGTGCCAGCAGTCGGGACCAGGGAGATACGCAGTATTTT.

The CDR3 loop is CASSLRQGRMNTEAFF. The CDR3 region has the DNA TGTGCCAGCAGTTTACGGCAGGGACGGATGAACACTGAAGCTTTCTTT. This chain joins TRBV27 and TRBJ1-1, with a possible D match to TRBD1 (5 bases). Germline values: CDR1 MNHEY, CDR2 SMNVEV (reference sequence). V dropped 2 bases and J dropped 0 bases, with 13 bases sitting between them. The CDR3 consists of 16 residues.

The chain employs TRBV5-1 and TRBJ2-3; D is possibly TRBD1 or TRBD2 (5 bases each). V lost 0 bases and J lost 0, with 11 bases in between. The CDR3 is 16 amino acids. Per germline, CDR1 SGHRS and CDR2 YFSETQ. Here the CDR3 reads CASSLAGTGSTDTQYF. CDR3 coding DNA: TGCGCCAGCAGCTTGGCCGGGACGGGAAGCACAGATACGCAGTATTTT. Full variable domain (rest looked up from reference TRBV5-1 and TRBJ2-3): KAGVTQTPRYLIKTRGQQVTLSCSPISGHRSVSWYQQTPGQGLQFLFEYFSETQRNKGNFPGRFSGRQFSNSRSEMNVSTLELGDSALYLCASSLAGTGSTDTQYFGPGTRLTVL.

The rearrangement joins TRBV6-1 to TRBJ1-1; TRBD1 matches at 8 bases. CDR1 is MNHNS, CDR2 SASEGT, per germline. V lost 4 bases, J lost 4 bases, and 5 bases stayed unmatched. This CDR3 is 14 amino acids long. In nucleotides, the CDR3 is TGTGCCAGCAGTGTTGACAGGGGCTCCACTGAAGCTTTCTTT. Amino acid sequence: CASSVDRGSTEAFF.

The V and J genes are TRBV10-1 and TRBJ2-2; D could derive from TRBD1 or TRBD2 (5 bases each). CDR1 is WNHNN, CDR2 SYGVQD, per germline (reference sequence). The CDR3 is 17 amino acids. V lost 2 bases, J lost 2 bases, and 15 bases lay in between. The CDR3 coding sequence is TGCGCCAGCAGTGAGCTTGGGACGGCCGGAAACACCGGGGAGCTGTTTTTT. Its translation: CASSELGTAGNTGELFF.